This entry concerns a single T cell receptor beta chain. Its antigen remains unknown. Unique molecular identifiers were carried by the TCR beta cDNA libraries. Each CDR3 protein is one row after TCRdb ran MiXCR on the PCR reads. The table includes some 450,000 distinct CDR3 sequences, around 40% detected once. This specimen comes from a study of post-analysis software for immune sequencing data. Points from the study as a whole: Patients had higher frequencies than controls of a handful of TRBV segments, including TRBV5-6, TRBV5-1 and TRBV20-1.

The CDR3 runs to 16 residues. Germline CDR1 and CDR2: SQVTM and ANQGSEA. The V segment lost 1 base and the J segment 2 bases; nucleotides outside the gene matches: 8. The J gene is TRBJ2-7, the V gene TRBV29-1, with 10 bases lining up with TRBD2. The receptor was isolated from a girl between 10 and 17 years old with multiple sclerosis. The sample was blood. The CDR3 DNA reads TGCAGCGTTGAAGGGGGAAGCGGGAGGGACGCCTACGAGCAGTACTTC. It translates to CSVEGGSGRDAYEQYF.